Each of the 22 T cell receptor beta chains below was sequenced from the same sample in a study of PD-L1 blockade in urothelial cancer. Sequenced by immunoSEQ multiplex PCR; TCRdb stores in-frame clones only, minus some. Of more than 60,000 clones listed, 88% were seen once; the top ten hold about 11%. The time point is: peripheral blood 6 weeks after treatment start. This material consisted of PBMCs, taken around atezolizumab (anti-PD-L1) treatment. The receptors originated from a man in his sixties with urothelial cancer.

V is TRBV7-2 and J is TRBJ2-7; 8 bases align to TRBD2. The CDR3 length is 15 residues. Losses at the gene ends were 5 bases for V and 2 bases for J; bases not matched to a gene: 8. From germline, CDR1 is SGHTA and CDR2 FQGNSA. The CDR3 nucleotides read TGTGCCAGCAGCACATGGACTAGCACCCCCTACGAGCAGTACTTC. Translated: CASSTWTSTPYEQYF. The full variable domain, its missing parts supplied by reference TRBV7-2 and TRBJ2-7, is GAGVSQSPSNKVTEKGKDVELRCDPISGHTALYWYRQSLGQGLEFLIYFQGNSAPDKSGLPSDRFSAERTGGSVSTLTIQRTQQEDSAVYLCASSTWTSTPYEQYFGPGTRLTVT.

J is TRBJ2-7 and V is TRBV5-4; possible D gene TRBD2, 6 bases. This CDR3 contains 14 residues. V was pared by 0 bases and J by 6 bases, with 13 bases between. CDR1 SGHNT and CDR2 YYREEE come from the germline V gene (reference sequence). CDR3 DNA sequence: TGTGCCAGCAGCTTGGGACGAGGAGGGCTCGAGCAGTACTTC. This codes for CASSLGRGGLEQYF.

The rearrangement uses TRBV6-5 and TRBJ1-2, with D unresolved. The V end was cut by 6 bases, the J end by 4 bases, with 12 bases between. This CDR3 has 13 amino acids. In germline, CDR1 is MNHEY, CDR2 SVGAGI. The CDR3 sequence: CASRGRFVYGYTF. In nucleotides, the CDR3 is TGTGCCAGCAGGGGCAGATTCGTCTATGGCTACACCTTC.

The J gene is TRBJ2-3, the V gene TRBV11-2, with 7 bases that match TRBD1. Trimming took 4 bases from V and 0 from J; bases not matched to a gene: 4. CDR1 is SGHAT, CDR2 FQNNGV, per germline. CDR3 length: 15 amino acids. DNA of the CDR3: TGTGCCAGCAGCTGGACAGGACCTAGCACAGATACGCAGTATTTT. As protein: CASSWTGPSTDTQYF.

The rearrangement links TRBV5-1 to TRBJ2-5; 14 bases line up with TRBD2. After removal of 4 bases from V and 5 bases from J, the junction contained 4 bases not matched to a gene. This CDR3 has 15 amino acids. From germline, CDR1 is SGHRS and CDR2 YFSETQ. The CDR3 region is CASSGLAGGSETQYF. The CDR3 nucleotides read TGCGCCAGCAGCGGACTAGCGGGAGGCAGTGAGACCCAGTACTTC.

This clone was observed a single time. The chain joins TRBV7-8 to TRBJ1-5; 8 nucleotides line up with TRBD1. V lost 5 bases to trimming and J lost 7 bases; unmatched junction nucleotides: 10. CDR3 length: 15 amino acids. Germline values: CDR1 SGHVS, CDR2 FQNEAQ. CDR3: CASSIGQGGRQPQHF. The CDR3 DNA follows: TGTGCCAGCAGCATTGGACAGGGTGGTCGCCAGCCCCAGCATTTT.

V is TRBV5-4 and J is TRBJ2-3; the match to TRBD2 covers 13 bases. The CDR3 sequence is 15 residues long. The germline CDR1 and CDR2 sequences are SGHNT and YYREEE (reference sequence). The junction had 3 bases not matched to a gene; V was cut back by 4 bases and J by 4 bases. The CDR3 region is CASSLGLAGPDTQYF. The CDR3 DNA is TGTGCCAGCAGCCTGGGACTAGCGGGGCCAGATACGCAGTATTTT.

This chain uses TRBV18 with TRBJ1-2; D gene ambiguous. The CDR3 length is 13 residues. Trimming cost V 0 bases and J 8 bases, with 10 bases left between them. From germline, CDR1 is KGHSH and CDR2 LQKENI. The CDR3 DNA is TGTGCCAGCTCACCACCCGGGTATGGCGGCTACACCTTC. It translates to CASSPPGYGGYTF.

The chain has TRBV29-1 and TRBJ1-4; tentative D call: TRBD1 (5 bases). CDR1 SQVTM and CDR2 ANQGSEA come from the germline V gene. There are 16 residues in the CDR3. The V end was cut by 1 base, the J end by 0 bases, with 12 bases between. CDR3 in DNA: TGCAGCGTTGAAGTAGCCCGGGGGGCAACTAATGAAAAACTGTTTTTT. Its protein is CSVEVARGATNEKLFF.

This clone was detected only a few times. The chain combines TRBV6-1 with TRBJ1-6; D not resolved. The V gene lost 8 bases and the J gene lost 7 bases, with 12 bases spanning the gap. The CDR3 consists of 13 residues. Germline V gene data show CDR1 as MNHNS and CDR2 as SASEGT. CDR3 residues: CASVRVENSPLHF. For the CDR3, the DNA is TGTGCCAGCGTACGGGTTGAGAATTCACCCCTCCACTTT.

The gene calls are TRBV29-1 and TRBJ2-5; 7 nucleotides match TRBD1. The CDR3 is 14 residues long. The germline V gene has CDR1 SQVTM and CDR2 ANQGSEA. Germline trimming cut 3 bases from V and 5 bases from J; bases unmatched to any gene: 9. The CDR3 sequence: CSVDRQGVRETQYF. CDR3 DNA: TGCAGCGTTGACAGACAGGGAGTTAGGGAGACCCAGTACTTC.

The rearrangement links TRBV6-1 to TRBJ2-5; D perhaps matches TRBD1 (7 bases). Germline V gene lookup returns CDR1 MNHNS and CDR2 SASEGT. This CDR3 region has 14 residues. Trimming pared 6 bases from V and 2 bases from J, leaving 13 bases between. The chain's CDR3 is CASSAGTVQETQYF. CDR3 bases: TGTGCCAGCAGCGCGGGGACAGTTCAAGAGACCCAGTACTTC.

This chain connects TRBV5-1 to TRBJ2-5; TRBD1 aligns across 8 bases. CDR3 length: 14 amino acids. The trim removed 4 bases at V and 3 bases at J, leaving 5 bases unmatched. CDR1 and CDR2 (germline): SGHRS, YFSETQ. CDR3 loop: CASSKGQGEETQYF. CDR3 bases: TGCGCCAGCAGCAAAGGACAGGGAGAAGAGACCCAGTACTTC.

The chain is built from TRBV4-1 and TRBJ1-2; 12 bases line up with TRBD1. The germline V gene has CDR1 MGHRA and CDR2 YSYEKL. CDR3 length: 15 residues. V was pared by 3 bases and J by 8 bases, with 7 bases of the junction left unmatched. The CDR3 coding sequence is TGCGCCAGCAGCCATACGGGACAGGGGGCGTGGGGCTACACCTTC. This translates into CASSHTGQGAWGYTF.

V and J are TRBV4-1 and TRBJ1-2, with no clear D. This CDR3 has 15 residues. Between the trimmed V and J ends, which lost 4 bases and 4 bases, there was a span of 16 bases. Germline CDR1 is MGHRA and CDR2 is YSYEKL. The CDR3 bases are TGCGCCAGCAGCCGAGTTAGGAAGACTTTCTATGGCTACACCTTC. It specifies CASSRVRKTFYGYTF.

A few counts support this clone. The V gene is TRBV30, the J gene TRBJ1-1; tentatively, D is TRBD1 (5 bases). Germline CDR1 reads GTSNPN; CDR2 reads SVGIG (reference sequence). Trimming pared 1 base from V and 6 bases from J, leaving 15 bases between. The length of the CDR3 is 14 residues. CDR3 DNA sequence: TGTGCCTGGAGTGCCTCCCCGTCGGGGGCTGAAGCTTTCTTT. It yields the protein CAWSASPSGAEAFF.

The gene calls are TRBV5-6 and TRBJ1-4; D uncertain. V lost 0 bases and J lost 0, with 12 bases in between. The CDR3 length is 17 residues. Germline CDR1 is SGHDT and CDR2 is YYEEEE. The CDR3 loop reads CASSLALFETTNEKLFF. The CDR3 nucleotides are TGTGCCAGCAGCTTGGCTCTTTTTGAGACAACTAATGAAAAACTGTTTTTT. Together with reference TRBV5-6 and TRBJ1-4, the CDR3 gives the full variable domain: DAGVTQSPTHLIKTRGQQVTLRCSPKSGHDTVSWYQQALGQGPQFIFQYYEEEERQRGNFPDRFSGHQFPNYSSELNVNALLLGDSALYLCASSLALFETTNEKLFFGSGTQLSVL.

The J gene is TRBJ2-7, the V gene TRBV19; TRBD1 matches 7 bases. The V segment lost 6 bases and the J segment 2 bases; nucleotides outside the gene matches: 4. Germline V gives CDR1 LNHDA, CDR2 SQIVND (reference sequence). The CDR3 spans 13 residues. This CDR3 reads CASSPGQAYEQYF. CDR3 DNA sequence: TGTGCCAGTAGCCCCGGACAGGCCTACGAGCAGTACTTC.

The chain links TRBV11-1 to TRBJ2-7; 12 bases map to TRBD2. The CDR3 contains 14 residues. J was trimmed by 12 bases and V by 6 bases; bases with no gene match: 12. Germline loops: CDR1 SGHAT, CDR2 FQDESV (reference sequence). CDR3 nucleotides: TGTGCCAGCAGTCCGATGGGGCTAGCGGGAGGGCCGTACTTC. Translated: CASSPMGLAGGPYF.

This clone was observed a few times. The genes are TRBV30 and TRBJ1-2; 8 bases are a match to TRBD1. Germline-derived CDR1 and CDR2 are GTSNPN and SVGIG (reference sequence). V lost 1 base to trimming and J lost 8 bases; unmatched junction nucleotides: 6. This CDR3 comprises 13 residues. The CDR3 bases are TGTGCCTGGAGTGCTCGGACAGGGACAGGCTACACCTTC. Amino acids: CAWSARTGTGYTF.

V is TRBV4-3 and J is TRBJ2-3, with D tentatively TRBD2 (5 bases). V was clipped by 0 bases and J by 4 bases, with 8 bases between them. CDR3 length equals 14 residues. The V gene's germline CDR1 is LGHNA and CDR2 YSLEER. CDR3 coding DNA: TGCGCCAGCAGCCAAGATGAGGGTTCAGATACGCAGTATTTT. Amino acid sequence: CASSQDEGSDTQYF.

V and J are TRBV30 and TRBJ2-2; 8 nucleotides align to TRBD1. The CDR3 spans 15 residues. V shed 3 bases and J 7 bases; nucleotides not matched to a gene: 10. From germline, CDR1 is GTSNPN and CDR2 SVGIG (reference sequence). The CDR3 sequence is CAWSALGQGGGELFF. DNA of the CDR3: TGTGCCTGGAGCGCACTTGGACAGGGAGGCGGGGAGCTGTTTTTT.